These 26 T cell receptor beta chains came from one sample sequenced in a study of blood T cell repertoires in COVID-19. The repertoire was sequenced with immunoSEQ multiplex PCR; TCRdb's copy has only in-frame clones and lacks some. The data contain about 380,000 clones, roughly 90% of them singletons. Sample: peripheral blood. These receptors all stem from a man aged 35 to 55 with acute or convalescent COVID-19.

The CDR3 DNA is TGTGCCAGCTCCCTTCGACAGGGGGCCTTCACTGAAGCTTTCTTT. It yields the protein CASSLRQGAFTEAFF. The V gene is TRBV18, the J gene TRBJ1-1; 10 nucleotides match TRBD1. With 6 bases clipped from V and 4 bases from J, the junction kept 8 bases outside the gene matches. In germline, CDR1 is KGHSH, CDR2 LQKENI. The CDR3 is 15 residues long.

The chain joins TRBV7-6 to TRBJ2-1; 14 nucleotides agree with TRBD2. Germline CDR1 is SGHVS and CDR2 is FNYEAQ. The CDR3 totals 15 residues. The J segment lost 7 bases and the V segment lost 5 bases, leaving 4 bases of the junction unmatched. Here the CDR3 DNA reads TGTGCCAGCAGCCCCGGGACTAGCGGGGGAAATGAGCAGTTCTTC. This translates into CASSPGTSGGNEQFF.

V gene TRBV5-1 combines with J gene TRBJ2-7; perhaps TRBD1 as D (5 bases). Looked up from germline, CDR1 is SGHRS and CDR2 is YFSETQ. The CDR3 extends over 15 amino acids. V lost 4 bases and J 0 bases, leaving 14 bases between the germline ends. CDR3 residues: CASSPSMTASYEQYF. Written as DNA, the CDR3 is TGCGCCAGCAGCCCGTCTATGACAGCCTCCTACGAGCAGTACTTC. The whole variable domain, filled in from reference TRBV5-1 and TRBJ2-7, reads KAGVTQTPRYLIKTRGQQVTLSCSPISGHRSVSWYQQTPGQGLQFLFEYFSETQRNKGNFPGRFSGRQFSNSRSEMNVSTLELGDSALYLCASSPSMTASYEQYFGPGTRLTVT.

This chain links TRBV28 with TRBJ2-1; 10 bases fit TRBD2. V lost 1 base and J lost 9; bases outside the gene matches: 6. The CDR3 consists of 15 residues. Germline loops: CDR1 MDHEN, CDR2 SYDVKM. CDR3 in DNA: TGTGCCAGCAGTTTATCCAGCGGGAGGGCCAGTGAGCAGTTCTTC. Amino acids: CASSLSSGRASEQFF.

The J gene is TRBJ2-2, the V gene TRBV19; 7 bases agree with TRBD2. Trimming took 6 bases from V and 4 from J; bases not matched to a gene: 8. CDR3 size: 15 residues. The germline CDR1 and CDR2 sequences are LNHDA and SQIVND (reference sequence). DNA for the CDR3: TGTGCCAGTAGAATTGGCGGGGGTGGCACCGGGGAGCTGTTTTTT. It translates to CASRIGGGGTGELFF.

V usage is TRBV5-4 and J usage is TRBJ2-7; 13 bases are shared with TRBD2. Germline V gene lookup returns CDR1 SGHNT and CDR2 YYREEE (reference sequence). V gave up 0 bases and J gave up 2 bases; unmatched junction bases: 2. The CDR3 runs to 16 residues. The CDR3 loop reads CASSLAGLAGAYEQYF. The CDR3, as DNA: TGTGCCAGCAGCTTGGCCGGACTAGCGGGAGCCTACGAGCAGTACTTC.

This rearrangement joins TRBV28 to TRBJ2-5; the match to TRBD1 covers 10 bases. The V gene end was trimmed by 5 bases and the J gene end by 5 bases; junction bases not matched to a gene: 8. The CDR3 loop spans 15 amino acids. Germline assignment: CDR1 MDHEN and CDR2 SYDVKM. The CDR3 loop is CASSPTGGASETQYF. DNA of the CDR3: TGTGCCAGCAGTCCGACAGGGGGCGCTTCCGAGACCCAGTACTTC.

The chain carries TRBV7-8 and TRBJ1-6; 8 positions agree with TRBD1. Germline trimming cut 5 bases from V and 8 bases from J; bases unmatched to any gene: 5. Germline V gene data show CDR1 as SGHVS and CDR2 as FQNEAQ. This CDR3 is built from 14 residues. This chain's CDR3 is CASSPRQGYSPLHF. CDR3 sequence (DNA): TGTGCCAGCAGCCCCCGACAGGGGTATTCACCCCTCCACTTT.

This chain connects TRBV11-3 to TRBJ1-1; no definite D call. CDR3 length: 13 residues. V lost 3 bases and J 2 bases, leaving 7 bases between the germline ends. The germline CDR1 and CDR2 sequences are SGHNT and YENEEA. For the CDR3, the DNA is TGTGCCAGCAGCTTTTCGGGAAACACTGAAGCTTTCTTT. It codes for CASSFSGNTEAFF.

The chain couples TRBV7-2 to TRBJ1-2, with unresolved D. This CDR3 contains 15 residues. Trimming left V 2 bases short and J 2 bases short, with 12 bases between. In germline, CDR1 is SGHTA, CDR2 FQGNSA. The CDR3: CASSLSAGNNYGYTF. The CDR3 DNA sequence: TGTGCCAGCAGCTTATCGGCAGGCAACAACTATGGCTACACCTTC.

The gene calls are TRBV5-6 and TRBJ1-1; no clear D gene. The CDR3 covers 12 residues. V shed 0 bases and J shed 8 bases, with 8 bases lying between them. Germline V gene data show CDR1 as SGHDT and CDR2 as YYEEEE. This CDR3 reads CASSLDYGEAFF. The CDR3 nucleotides are TGTGCCAGCAGCTTGGACTACGGCGAAGCTTTCTTT.

This chain links TRBV6-5 with TRBJ1-5; D call uncertain. V was pared by 4 bases and J by 4 bases, with 8 bases between. This CDR3 is 13 amino acids long. The germline V gene encodes CDR1 MNHEY and CDR2 SVGAGI. CDR3 protein: CASSLYQNQPQHF. The DNA for the CDR3 is TGTGCCAGCAGTTTATATCAGAATCAGCCCCAGCATTTT.

The chain has TRBV5-1 and TRBJ2-1; D is undetermined. V was clipped by 8 bases and J by 4 bases, with 28 bases between them. CDR3 size: 18 residues. The germline V gene has CDR1 SGHRS and CDR2 YFSETQ. CDR3 sequence reads: CARSTPRPAKYLYNEQFF. The CDR3 nucleotides read TGCGCCAGATCGACACCTCGGCCCGCGAAGTATCTATACAATGAGCAGTTCTTC.

The chain has TRBV19 and TRBJ2-7; the match to TRBD1 covers 8 bases. The CDR3 contains 14 residues. The germline V gene encodes CDR1 LNHDA and CDR2 SQIVND (reference sequence). Losses at the gene ends were 4 bases for V and 1 base for J; bases not matched to a gene: 3. CDR3 nucleotides: TGTGCCAGTAGTAACCAGGGGGCTTCCTACGAGCAGTACTTC. Translating it yields CASSNQGASYEQYF.

The chain recombines TRBV2 with TRBJ2-3; D not resolved. This CDR3 region has 14 residues. Germline V gene data show CDR1 as SNHLY and CDR2 as FYNNEI. V dropped 8 bases and J dropped 4 bases, with 16 bases sitting between them. The CDR3: CASLLLDSADTQYF. CDR3 nucleotides: TGTGCCAGCCTTCTTCTAGATTCAGCAGATACGCAGTATTTT.

The rearrangement uses TRBV20-1 and TRBJ1-2, with D perhaps TRBD1 (5 bases). Germline values: CDR1 DFQATT, CDR2 SNEGSKA (reference sequence). Trimming shortened V by 6 bases and J by 8 bases, and 10 bases separated the two germline ends. The CDR3 contains 10 residues. CDR3 residues: CSAQGIGYTF. The CDR3 DNA reads TGCAGTGCCCAGGGTATCGGCTACACCTTC.

V gene TRBV5-1 combines with J gene TRBJ1-6; possibly TRBD1 for D (5 bases). The CDR3 runs 13 residues. Germline lookup yields CDR1 SGHRS and CDR2 YFSETQ. The germline V and J ends were trimmed by 7 bases and 9 bases, with 14 bases remaining between them. The CDR3 here is CASFRGPGSPLHF. CDR3 coding DNA: TGCGCCAGCTTTAGGGGTCCGGGTTCACCCCTCCACTTT.

The chain uses TRBV7-3 and TRBJ2-2, with 7 bases that match TRBD2. In germline, CDR1 is SGHTA, CDR2 FQGTGA. With 3 bases clipped from V and 1 base from J, the junction kept 2 bases outside the gene matches. This CDR3 comprises 15 residues. The CDR3 sequence: CASSLSGGNTGELFF. The CDR3 DNA sequence: TGTGCCAGCAGCTTGTCGGGAGGGAACACCGGGGAGCTGTTTTTT.

This clone occurred once. This chain connects TRBV6-5 to TRBJ2-3; TRBD2 is a possible D gene (6 bases). Trimming pared 8 bases from V and 3 bases from J, leaving 18 bases between. The CDR3 covers 15 residues. Looked up from germline, CDR1 is MNHEY and CDR2 is SVGAGI. The CDR3 spells CASLGETGVTDTQYF. The CDR3, as DNA: TGTGCCAGCCTGGGGGAGACGGGAGTGACAGATACGCAGTATTTT.

The chain combines TRBV7-9 with TRBJ1-1; D unclear. The CDR3 spans 14 residues. Germline-derived CDR1 and CDR2 are SEHNR and FQNEAQ (reference sequence). V lost 5 bases and J 0 bases, leaving 10 bases between the germline ends. CDR3 region: CASSPSRLNTEAFF. The CDR3 nucleotides read TGTGCCAGCAGCCCCAGCAGGCTGAACACTGAAGCTTTCTTT.

V usage is TRBV19 and J usage is TRBJ2-2, with 7 bases identical to TRBD1. There are 15 residues in the CDR3. Trimming cost V 7 bases and J 3 bases; bases outside gene matches: 8. Germline V gives CDR1 LNHDA, CDR2 SQIVND (reference sequence). The CDR3 region is CASTRGRGYTGELFF. CDR3 bases: TGTGCCAGTACAAGGGGCAGGGGGTACACCGGGGAGCTGTTTTTT.

The chain carries TRBV7-9 and TRBJ1-1; 8 bases are shared with TRBD1. Germline CDR1 is SEHNR and CDR2 is FQNEAQ (reference sequence). This CDR3 contains 15 residues. V dropped 1 base and J dropped 6; count of bases not matched to a gene: 7. The CDR3 sequence: CASSLVDRGVPEAFF. The CDR3 region has the DNA TGTGCCAGCAGCTTAGTTGACAGGGGTGTACCTGAAGCTTTCTTT.

The chain's CDR3 is CASSGQINQPQHF. CDR3 DNA: TGTGCCAGTAGCGGACAGATCAATCAGCCCCAGCATTTT. The V call is TRBV19, the J call TRBJ1-5; tentatively, D is TRBD1 (6 bases). V was cut by 6 bases and J by 3 bases, with 9 bases left in between. The CDR3 covers 13 residues. Germline CDR1 is LNHDA and CDR2 is SQIVND (reference sequence).

V gene TRBV27 combines with J gene TRBJ2-1; 7 bases are shared with TRBD2. The CDR3 totals 13 residues. Trimming took 4 bases from V and 10 from J; bases not matched to a gene: 7. Germline CDR1 and CDR2: MNHEY and SMNVEV (reference sequence). The DNA for the CDR3 is TGTGCCAGCAGTTGGGGCGGGGGTTGGGAGCAGTTCTTC. Encoded protein: CASSWGGGWEQFF.

V is TRBV29-1 and J is TRBJ1-1; D is possibly TRBD1 (5 bases). CDR3 length: 13 residues. Germline CDR1 reads SQVTM; CDR2 reads ANQGSEA. With 7 bases removed from V and 4 bases from J, the gap between germline ends came to 16 bases. The CDR3 region has the DNA TGCAGCGCTGGGGGGATAAACCCCACTGAAGCTTTCTTT. Its translation is CSAGGINPTEAFF. The full variable domain, its missing parts supplied by reference TRBV29-1 and TRBJ1-1, is SAVISQKPSRDICQRGTSLTIQCQVDSQVTMMFWYRQQPGQSLTLIATANQGSEATYESGFVIDKFPISRPNLTFSTLTVSNMSPEDSSIYLCSAGGINPTEAFFGQGTRLTVV.

This clone has just a few counts. This chain joins TRBV19 and TRBJ1-3, with 12 bases matching TRBD1. V dropped 1 base and J dropped 5; count of bases not matched to a gene: 0. This CDR3 spans 15 amino acids. The germline V gene has CDR1 LNHDA and CDR2 SQIVND (reference sequence). CDR3 amino acids: CASSIGDRGRNTIYF. The CDR3 nucleotides are TGTGCCAGTAGTATAGGGGACAGGGGGCGAAACACCATATATTTT.